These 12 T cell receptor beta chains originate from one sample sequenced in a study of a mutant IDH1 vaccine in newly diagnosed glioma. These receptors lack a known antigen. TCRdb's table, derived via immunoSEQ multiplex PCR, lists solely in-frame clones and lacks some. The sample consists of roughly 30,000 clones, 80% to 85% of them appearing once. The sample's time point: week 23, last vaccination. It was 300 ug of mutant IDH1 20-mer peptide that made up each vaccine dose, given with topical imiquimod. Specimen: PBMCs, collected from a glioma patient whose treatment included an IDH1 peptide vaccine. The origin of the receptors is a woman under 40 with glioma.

This chain's CDR3 is CSGQAATNEKLFF. The CDR3 bases are TGCAGCGGCCAGGCCGCAACTAATGAAAAACTGTTTTTT. This chain connects TRBV29-1 to TRBJ1-4; D not resolved. This CDR3 has 13 amino acids. V lost 7 bases to trimming and J lost 0 bases, with 9 bases between them. Per germline, CDR1 SQVTM and CDR2 ANQGSEA.

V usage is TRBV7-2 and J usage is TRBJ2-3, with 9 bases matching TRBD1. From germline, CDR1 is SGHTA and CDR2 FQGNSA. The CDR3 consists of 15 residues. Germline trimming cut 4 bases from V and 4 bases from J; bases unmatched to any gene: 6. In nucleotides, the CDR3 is TGTGCCAGCAGCTCCCGACAGGGGGTATCAGATACGCAGTATTTT. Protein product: CASSSRQGVSDTQYF. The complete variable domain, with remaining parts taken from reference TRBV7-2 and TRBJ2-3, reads GAGVSQSPSNKVTEKGKDVELRCDPISGHTALYWYRQSLGQGLEFLIYFQGNSAPDKSGLPSDRFSAERTGGSVSTLTIQRTQQEDSAVYLCASSSRQGVSDTQYFGPGTRLTVL.

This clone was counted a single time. CDR3 DNA sequence: TGTGCCAGTAGTACCCGGGTGGGCTACCCACCAGGCGAAGCTTTCTTT. The encoded protein is CASSTRVGYPPGEAFF. V usage is TRBV19 and J usage is TRBJ1-1; D is unresolved. Germline-derived CDR1 and CDR2 are LNHDA and SQIVND (reference sequence). Trimming removed 4 bases at V and 8 bases at J, with 23 bases between. This CDR3 contains 16 residues.

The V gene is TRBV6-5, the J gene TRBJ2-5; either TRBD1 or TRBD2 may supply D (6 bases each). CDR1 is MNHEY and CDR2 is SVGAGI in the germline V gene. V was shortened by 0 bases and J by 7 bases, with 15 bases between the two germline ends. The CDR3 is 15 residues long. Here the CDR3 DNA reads TGTGCCAGCAGTTACTCGGTCGGGGGCGGAGGGACCCAGTACTTC. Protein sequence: CASSYSVGGGGTQYF.

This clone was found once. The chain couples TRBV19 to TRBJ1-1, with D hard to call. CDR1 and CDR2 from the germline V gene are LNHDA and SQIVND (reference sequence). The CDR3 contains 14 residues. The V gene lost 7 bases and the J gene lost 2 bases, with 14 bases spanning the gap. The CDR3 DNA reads TGTGCCAGTACATTAGGAGGACTCAACACTGAAGCTTTCTTT. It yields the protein CASTLGGLNTEAFF.

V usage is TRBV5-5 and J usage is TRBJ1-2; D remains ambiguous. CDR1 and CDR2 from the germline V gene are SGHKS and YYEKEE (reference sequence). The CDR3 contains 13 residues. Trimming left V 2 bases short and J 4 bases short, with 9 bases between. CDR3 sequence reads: CASSLGSIYGYTF. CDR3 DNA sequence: TGTGCCAGCAGCTTAGGGTCGATCTATGGCTACACCTTC.

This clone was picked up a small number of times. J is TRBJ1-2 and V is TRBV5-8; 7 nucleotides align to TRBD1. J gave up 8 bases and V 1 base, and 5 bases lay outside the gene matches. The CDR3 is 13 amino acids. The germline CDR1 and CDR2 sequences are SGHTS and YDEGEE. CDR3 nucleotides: TGTGCCAGCAGCTTGAGGGGACAGAGAGGCTACACCTTC. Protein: CASSLRGQRGYTF.

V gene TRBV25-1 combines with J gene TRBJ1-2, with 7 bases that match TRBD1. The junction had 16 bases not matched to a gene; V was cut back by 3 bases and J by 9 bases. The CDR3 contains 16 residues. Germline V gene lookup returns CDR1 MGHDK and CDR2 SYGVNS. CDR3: CASSDPRGGAAPRYTF. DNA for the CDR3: TGTGCCAGCAGTGATCCCAGAGGGGGCGCGGCCCCCCGCTACACCTTC.

CDR3 residues: CASSMDRVPNYGYTF. The CDR3, as DNA: TGTGCCAGCAGTATGGACAGGGTTCCTAACTATGGCTACACCTTC. The genes are TRBV2 and TRBJ1-2; 8 bases agree with TRBD1. V dropped 5 bases and J dropped 0; count of bases not matched to a gene: 5. Germline lookup yields CDR1 SNHLY and CDR2 FYNNEI. This CDR3 is built from 15 residues.

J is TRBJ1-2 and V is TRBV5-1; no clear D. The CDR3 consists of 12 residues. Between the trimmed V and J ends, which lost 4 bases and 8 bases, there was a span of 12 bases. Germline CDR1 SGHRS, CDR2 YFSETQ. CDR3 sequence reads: CASSQTLEGYTF. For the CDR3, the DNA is TGCGCCAGCAGCCAAACTCTCGAGGGCTACACCTTC.

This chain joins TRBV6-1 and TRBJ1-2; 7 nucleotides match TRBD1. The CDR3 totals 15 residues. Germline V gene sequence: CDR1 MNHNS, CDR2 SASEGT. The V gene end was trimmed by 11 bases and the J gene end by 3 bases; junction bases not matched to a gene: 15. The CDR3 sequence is CAGKRQGSGDYGYTF. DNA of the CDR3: TGTGCCGGGAAAAGACAGGGTTCCGGGGACTATGGCTACACCTTC.

The CDR3 DNA reads as TGTGCCAGCAGCCAACCTTTTAAGGTGGGGGCCGGGGAGCTGTTTTTT. This sequence encodes CASSQPFKVGAGELFF. This chain connects TRBV4-2 to TRBJ2-2; D is possibly TRBD1 or TRBD2 (5 bases each). CDR3 length: 16 amino acids. Germline V CDR1 and CDR2: LGHNA, YNFKEQ. V shed 2 bases and J shed 6 bases, with 16 bases lying between them.